The 9 T cell receptor beta chains below come from one sample, sequenced in a study of blood T cell repertoires in COVID-19. The protocol was immunoSEQ multiplex PCR, while the TCRdb copy is restricted to in-frame clones and leaves out a portion. Of more than 110,000 clones listed, approximately 85% are singletons. The sequenced sample consisted of peripheral blood. The receptors stem from a woman of 80 years or more with acute or convalescent COVID-19.

V is TRBV9 and J is TRBJ1-2, with 7 bases lining up with TRBD1. Germline V lookup: CDR1 SGDLS, CDR2 YYNGEE. V gave up 0 bases and J gave up 4 bases; unmatched junction bases: 12. The CDR3 spans 17 residues. CDR3 nucleotide sequence: TGTGCCAGCAGCGTAGAGGGGGGACAGCTTCCTGTCTATGGCTACACCTTC. This encodes CASSVEGGQLPVYGYTF.

This sequence joins TRBV24-1 and TRBJ1-1; TRBD1 aligns across 7 bases. Trimming cost V 5 bases and J 4 bases; bases outside gene matches: 3. The germline V gene encodes CDR1 KGHDR and CDR2 SFDVKD. This CDR3 comprises 13 residues. The CDR3 region is CATSVSGGTEAFF. CDR3 DNA: TGTGCCACCAGTGTATCAGGGGGCACTGAAGCTTTCTTT.

The gene calls are TRBV10-2 and TRBJ1-2; D is uncertain. V was shortened by 7 bases and J by 7 bases, with 7 bases between the two germline ends. This CDR3 comprises 10 residues. The germline CDR1 and CDR2 sequences are WSHSY and SAAADI. The CDR3 DNA reads as TGCGCCAGCATGGGCCGTGGCTACACCTTC. Amino acids: CASMGRGYTF.

This clone was recorded a few times. This chain links TRBV18 with TRBJ1-6, with 10 bases lining up with TRBD1. Trimming removed 6 bases from V and 8 bases from J; junction bases left unmatched: 4. Per the germline V gene, CDR1 is KGHSH and CDR2 is LQKENI. CDR3 length: 14 residues. CDR3: CASSPGTGDSPLHF. CDR3 nucleotides: TGTGCCAGCTCTCCCGGGACAGGGGATTCACCCCTCCACTTT.

The genes are TRBV27 and TRBJ1-4; 7 positions match TRBD1. Germline lookup yields CDR1 MNHEY and CDR2 SMNVEV (reference sequence). Trimming removed 5 bases from V and 8 bases from J; junction bases left unmatched: 11. The CDR3 consists of 15 residues. The CDR3 is CASSPLTGRKEKLFF. Written as DNA, the CDR3 is TGTGCCAGCAGTCCTCTGACAGGGCGAAAGGAAAAACTGTTTTTT.

This clone appeared a single time. The genes are TRBV6-4 and TRBJ2-2; 8 bases map to TRBD2. With V trimmed by 2 bases and J by 6 bases, 26 bases remained unmatched. CDR3 length equals 22 residues. The germline V gene encodes CDR1 MRHNA and CDR2 SNTAGT. The CDR3 sequence: CASSDPPGAFSRPYGRAGELFF. The DNA for the CDR3 is TGTGCCAGCAGTGACCCACCCGGGGCGTTTTCACGCCCGTACGGGAGGGCCGGGGAGCTGTTTTTT.

The rearrangement links TRBV6-5 to TRBJ2-5, with TRBD1 matching 7 bases. The J segment lost 5 bases and the V segment lost 6 bases, leaving 12 bases of the junction unmatched. Germline assignment: CDR1 MNHEY and CDR2 SVGAGI. The CDR3 loop spans 15 amino acids. The CDR3 sequence is CASRWETGLVETQYF. CDR3 bases: TGTGCCAGCAGGTGGGAGACAGGGCTTGTTGAGACCCAGTACTTC.

This clone was seen just once. The gene calls are TRBV4-1 and TRBJ1-2, with a tentative D call TRBD1 (6 bases). Germline CDR1 is MGHRA and CDR2 is YSYEKL. The germline V and J ends were trimmed by 5 bases and 4 bases, with 17 bases remaining between them. The length of the CDR3 is 15 residues. CDR3 in DNA: TGCGCCAGCAGCTACTCGGAAGGGGGTGCCTATGGCTACACCTTC. Its translation is CASSYSEGGAYGYTF.

The rearrangement uses TRBV5-6 and TRBJ1-1; 12 bases map to TRBD1. V gave up 4 bases and J gave up 5 bases; unmatched junction bases: 9. The CDR3 is made up of 16 amino acids. Germline CDR1 reads SGHDT; CDR2 reads YYEEEE. CDR3 sequence: CASSPGTGGGLTEAFF. The CDR3 region has the DNA TGTGCCAGCAGCCCCGGGACAGGGGGCGGCTTAACTGAAGCTTTCTTT.